These 26 T cell receptor beta chains came from one sample sequenced in a study of blood T cell repertoires in COVID-19. Profiling relied on immunoSEQ multiplex PCR, and the TCRdb table lists in-frame clones only, not all of them. This sample yields roughly 200,000 clones, of which around 91% are seen a single time; 0.62% belongs to the top ten. The specimen sequenced was peripheral blood. The source of these receptors is a man aged 45 to 65 with acute or convalescent COVID-19.

The V call is TRBV6-5, the J call TRBJ1-2, with 9 bases fitting TRBD1. V was pared by 8 bases and J by 7 bases, with 14 bases of the junction left unmatched. CDR3 length: 15 residues. Germline assignment: CDR1 MNHEY and CDR2 SVGAGI. The DNA for the CDR3 is TGTGCCAGCTCCCAAGCGGGGACAGGGCTTATTGGCTACACCTTC. It is translated as CASSQAGTGLIGYTF.

The V and J genes are TRBV2 and TRBJ1-2, with unresolved D. The CDR3 spans 13 residues. Trimming pared 3 bases from V and 1 base from J, leaving 6 bases between. CDR1 SNHLY and CDR2 FYNNEI come from the germline V gene. The CDR3 nucleotides are TGTGCCAGCAGTGATGGCATTAACTATGGCTACACCTTC. As protein: CASSDGINYGYTF.

This rearrangement joins TRBV9 to TRBJ2-2; tentatively, D is TRBD1 (6 bases). The V gene lost 6 bases and the J gene lost 1 base, with 10 bases spanning the gap. Germline V gives CDR1 SGDLS, CDR2 YYNGEE. There are 14 residues in the CDR3. DNA for the CDR3: TGTGCCAGCACCCGACAGGTGAACACCGGGGAGCTGTTTTTT. Residues: CASTRQVNTGELFF.

This chain connects TRBV6-5 to TRBJ2-1, with 15 positions matching TRBD2. Germline V gene sequence: CDR1 MNHEY, CDR2 SVGAGI. V shed 11 bases and J 7 bases; nucleotides not matched to a gene: 6. The CDR3 runs 14 residues. The CDR3 reads CASGLAGGKNEQFF. CDR3 nucleotides: TGTGCCTCCGGACTAGCGGGAGGGAAAAATGAGCAGTTCTTC.

V gene TRBV28 combines with J gene TRBJ1-5; weak D call: TRBD1 (6 bases). Trimming shortened V by 2 bases and J by 4 bases, and 12 bases separated the two germline ends. CDR3 length equals 15 residues. Germline V gene sequence: CDR1 MDHEN, CDR2 SYDVKM. The CDR3 bases are TGTGCCAGCAGTTTAGGGACATACGGAAATCAGCCCCAGCATTTT. This encodes CASSLGTYGNQPQHF.

The chain links TRBV3-1 (or the pseudogene TRBV3-2) to TRBJ2-3; 7 bases fit TRBD1. Germline loops: CDR1 LGHDT, CDR2 YNNKEL (reference sequence). This CDR3 has 15 amino acids. Unmatched junction bases numbered 4, after V lost 4 bases and J lost 0 bases. The CDR3 sequence is CASSRGTASTDTQYF. CDR3 in DNA: TGTGCCAGCAGCCGAGGGACAGCTAGCACAGATACGCAGTATTTT.

This sequence joins TRBV7-3 and TRBJ2-1, with 7 bases matching TRBD2. The germline V gene has CDR1 SGHTA and CDR2 FQGTGA. There are 15 residues in the CDR3. Germline trimming cut 2 bases from V and 6 bases from J; bases unmatched to any gene: 7. DNA for the CDR3: TGTGCCAGCAGCTTACGTGCGGGAGAGTCCAATGAGCAGTTCTTC. Translating gives CASSLRAGESNEQFF.

This clone was seen a few times. This chain connects TRBV12-3 or TRBV12-4 to TRBJ2-3; D is uncertain. The CDR3 runs 12 residues. Trimming took 6 bases from V and 2 from J, leaving 6 bases between them. The CDR3 DNA follows: TGTGCCAGCAGCCAAAACACAGATACGCAGTATTTT. Its translation: CASSQNTDTQYF.

This clone was seen only a few times. This chain connects TRBV12-5 to TRBJ1-2, with D perhaps TRBD1 (5 bases). The CDR3 sequence is 14 residues long. The germline CDR1 and CDR2 sequences are LGHNT and FRNRAP. Trimming removed 7 bases at V and 4 bases at J, with 16 bases between. CDR3 sequence: CASAPPGDGYGYTF. The CDR3 DNA is TGTGCTAGTGCCCCCCCGGGGGATGGCTATGGCTACACCTTC.

The V call is TRBV6-5, the J call TRBJ2-2; D ambiguous. Germline V gene lookup returns CDR1 MNHEY and CDR2 SVGAGI. V dropped 7 bases and J dropped 0 bases, with 9 bases sitting between them. The CDR3 has 14 amino acids. CDR3 nucleotides: TGTGCCAGCAAACAGCCCGCGAACACCGGGGAGCTGTTTTTT. Encoded protein: CASKQPANTGELFF.

The chain uses TRBV3-1 (or the pseudogene TRBV3-2) and TRBJ2-2; 8 bases line up with TRBD1. The CDR3 covers 17 residues. The trim removed 3 bases at V and 4 bases at J, leaving 10 bases unmatched. Germline V gene data show CDR1 as LGHDT and CDR2 as YNNKEL (reference sequence). CDR3 loop: CASSQKDRAAGTGELFF. As DNA, the CDR3 is TGTGCCAGCAGCCAGAAGGACAGGGCGGCGGGCACCGGGGAGCTGTTTTTT.

This chain joins TRBV28 and TRBJ1-5, with 8 bases that match TRBD1. V was pared by 6 bases and J by 1 base, with 5 bases of the junction left unmatched. Germline CDR1 reads MDHEN; CDR2 reads SYDVKM. This CDR3 region has 15 residues. The CDR3 region is CASSWTGFSNQPQHF. The CDR3, as DNA: TGTGCCAGCAGCTGGACAGGGTTCAGCAATCAGCCCCAGCATTTT.

The chain uses TRBV7-2 and TRBJ2-1; D may be TRBD2 (6 bases). V was clipped by 9 bases and J by 9 bases, with 21 bases between them. The CDR3 loop spans 14 amino acids. Germline V gene sequence: CDR1 SGHTA, CDR2 FQGNSA. The CDR3 nucleotides read TGTGCCAGTGGAACGGGAGCTGCAGTTCGTGAGCAGTTCTTC. Amino acid sequence: CASGTGAAVREQFF.

The chain joins TRBV23-1 to TRBJ2-7, with 7 bases identical to TRBD1. TRBV23-1 is known as an ORF, though its function is uncertain. Losses at the gene ends were 1 base for V and 0 bases for J; bases not matched to a gene: 9. The CDR3 has 17 amino acids. The CDR3 is CASSQFFRDRFSYEQYF. Written as DNA, the CDR3 is TGCGCCAGCAGTCAATTTTTCCGGGACAGATTCTCCTACGAGCAGTACTTC.

The chain carries TRBV28 and TRBJ1-5; TRBD1 matches at 7 bases. Germline CDR1 is MDHEN and CDR2 is SYDVKM. V was clipped by 6 bases and J by 6 bases; unmatched bases: 8. The CDR3 has 14 residues. The CDR3 loop reads CASSYTGVIQPQHF. CDR3 sequence (DNA): TGTGCCAGCAGCTATACAGGGGTCATTCAGCCCCAGCATTTT.

V usage is TRBV5-4 and J usage is TRBJ2-2; 8 bases match TRBD2. The CDR3 has 15 residues. Per the germline V gene, CDR1 is SGHNT and CDR2 is YYREEE (reference sequence). V lost 4 bases, J lost 1 base, and 3 bases stayed unmatched. The CDR3 DNA reads as TGTGCCAGCAGCAATAGCGGGAAGAACACCGGGGAGCTGTTTTTT. This codes for CASSNSGKNTGELFF.

This chain joins TRBV29-1 and TRBJ2-1; 8 nucleotides line up with TRBD2. Looked up from germline, CDR1 is SQVTM and CDR2 is ANQGSEA. V was clipped by 1 base and J by 3 bases; unmatched bases: 2. CDR3 size: 14 residues. In DNA, the CDR3 is TGCAGCGTTGAAGCGGGAGGGCGCTACAATGAGCAGTTCTTC. Its protein is CSVEAGGRYNEQFF.

Only one count was recorded for this clone. J is TRBJ2-2 and V is TRBV9, with TRBD2 identical over 8 bases. The CDR3 is 16 amino acids. Trimming removed 5 bases from V and 6 bases from J; junction bases left unmatched: 12. The germline gives CDR1 SGDLS, CDR2 YYNGEE. This CDR3 is CASRAGVGSSAGELFF. In nucleotides, the CDR3 is TGTGCCAGCAGAGCGGGGGTGGGAAGTTCTGCCGGGGAGCTGTTTTTT.

V gene TRBV11-2 combines with J gene TRBJ2-7; D possibly corresponds to TRBD2 (6 bases). Trimming left V 3 bases short and J 2 bases short, with 20 bases between. Germline loops: CDR1 SGHAT, CDR2 FQNNGV. The CDR3 runs 17 residues. CDR3 region: CASSLKFGSSRAYEQYF. CDR3 DNA sequence: TGTGCCAGCAGCTTGAAGTTCGGGAGTTCTAGGGCCTACGAGCAGTACTTC.

The rearrangement links TRBV3-1 (or the pseudogene TRBV3-2) to TRBJ1-4, with D uncertain. The CDR3 extends over 14 amino acids. CDR1 is LGHDT, CDR2 YNNKEL, per germline (reference sequence). V lost 4 bases and J 8 bases, leaving 14 bases between the germline ends. The CDR3 bases are TGTGCCAGCAGCCTGGGGAGCGGCGGAGAAAAACTGTTTTTT. Translating gives CASSLGSGGEKLFF.

The genes are TRBV6-5 and TRBJ2-1; TRBD2 matches 7 bases. CDR1 MNHEY and CDR2 SVGAGI come from the germline V gene. The V gene end was trimmed by 5 bases and the J gene end by 9 bases; junction bases not matched to a gene: 13. The CDR3 length is 15 residues. CDR3 sequence (DNA): TGTGCCAGCAGTCGCCTAGCGGAAGGGAGAATTGAGCAGTTCTTC. Protein product: CASSRLAEGRIEQFF.

V and J are TRBV15 and TRBJ1-4; possibly TRBD1 for D (5 bases). This CDR3 region has 16 residues. The germline V gene encodes CDR1 LNHNV and CDR2 YYDKDF (reference sequence). Trimming took off 6 bases at V and 8 bases at J, with 22 bases between the two ends. The CDR3 coding sequence is TGTGCCACCAGGGGGCTGAGGAAGGGCAGTGGGGAAAAACTGTTTTTT. Amino acid sequence: CATRGLRKGSGEKLFF.

The chain joins TRBV15 to TRBJ1-2; D remains unclear. CDR1 and CDR2 from the germline V gene are LNHNV and YYDKDF (reference sequence). This CDR3 has 15 residues. V was shortened by 5 bases and J by 4 bases, with 17 bases between the two germline ends. DNA of the CDR3: TGTGCCACCAGCCCGGGGAGAAGTTTCCCCTATGGCTACACCTTC. Its translation is CATSPGRSFPYGYTF.

This sequence joins TRBV20-1 and TRBJ1-2; unclear D gene. Germline V gene sequence: CDR1 DFQATT, CDR2 SNEGSKA (reference sequence). V was trimmed by 8 bases and J by 1 base, leaving 8 bases between them. The CDR3 is 11 residues long. Here the CDR3 reads CSSEFNYGYTF. The CDR3 nucleotides are TGCAGTTCTGAGTTTAACTATGGCTACACCTTC.

The gene calls are TRBV6-2 or TRBV6-3 and TRBJ1-2; TRBD1 matches at 8 bases. Germline-derived CDR1 and CDR2 are MNHEY and SVGEGT. The CDR3 totals 13 residues. The trim removed 6 bases at V and 4 bases at J, leaving 4 bases unmatched. This CDR3 reads CASSTTGGYGYTF. The CDR3 region has the DNA TGTGCCAGCAGCACTACAGGGGGCTATGGCTACACCTTC.

The V and J genes are TRBV30 and TRBJ1-1; TRBD1 matches 9 bases. This CDR3 is 15 amino acids long. V lost 7 bases to trimming and J lost 1 base; unmatched junction nucleotides: 10. The germline gives CDR1 GTSNPN, CDR2 SVGIG (reference sequence). The CDR3 protein is CASRARDRENTEAFF. CDR3 DNA sequence: TGTGCCTCCCGTGCCCGGGACAGGGAGAACACTGAAGCTTTCTTT.